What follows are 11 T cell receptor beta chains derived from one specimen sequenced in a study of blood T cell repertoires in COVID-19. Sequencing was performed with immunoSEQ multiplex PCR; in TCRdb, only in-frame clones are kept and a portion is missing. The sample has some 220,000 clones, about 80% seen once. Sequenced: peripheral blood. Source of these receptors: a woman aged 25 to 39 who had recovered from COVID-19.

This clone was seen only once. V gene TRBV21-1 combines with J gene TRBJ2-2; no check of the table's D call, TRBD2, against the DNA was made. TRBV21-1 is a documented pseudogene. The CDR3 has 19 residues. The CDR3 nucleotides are TGTGCCAGCACTATTGAAGGGACTAGCGGGAGCGCGAACACCGGGGAGCTGTTTTTT. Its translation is CASTIEGTSGSANTGELFF.

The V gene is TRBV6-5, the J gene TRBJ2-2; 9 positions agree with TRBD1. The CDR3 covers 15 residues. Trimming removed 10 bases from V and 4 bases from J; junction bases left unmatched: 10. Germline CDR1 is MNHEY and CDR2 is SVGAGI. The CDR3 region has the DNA TGTGCCACCGAACAGGGGGCGAGGGGCACCGGGGAGCTGTTTTTT. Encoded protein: CATEQGARGTGELFF.

The chain's CDR3 is CAWSDAAPGQVGYGYTF. The DNA for the CDR3 is TGTGCCTGGAGCGACGCGGCACCGGGACAGGTCGGCTATGGCTACACCTTC. V is TRBV30 and J is TRBJ1-2; 8 bases map to TRBD1. J was trimmed by 4 bases and V by 3 bases; bases with no gene match: 16. The CDR3 has 17 residues. Per the germline V gene, CDR1 is GTSNPN and CDR2 is SVGIG (reference sequence).

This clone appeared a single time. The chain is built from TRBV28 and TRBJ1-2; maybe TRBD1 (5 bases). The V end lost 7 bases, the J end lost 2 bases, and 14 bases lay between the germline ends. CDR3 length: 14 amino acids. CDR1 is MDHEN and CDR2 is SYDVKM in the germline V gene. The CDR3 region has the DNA TGTGCCAGCACTACCCCCTCAGGGAACTATGGCTACACCTTC. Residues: CASTTPSGNYGYTF.

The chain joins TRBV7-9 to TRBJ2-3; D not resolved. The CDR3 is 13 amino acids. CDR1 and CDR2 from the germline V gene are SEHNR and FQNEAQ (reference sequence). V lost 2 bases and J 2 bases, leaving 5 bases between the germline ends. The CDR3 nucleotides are TGTGCCAGCAGCTTATTCCTCACAGATACGCAGTATTTT. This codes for CASSLFLTDTQYF.

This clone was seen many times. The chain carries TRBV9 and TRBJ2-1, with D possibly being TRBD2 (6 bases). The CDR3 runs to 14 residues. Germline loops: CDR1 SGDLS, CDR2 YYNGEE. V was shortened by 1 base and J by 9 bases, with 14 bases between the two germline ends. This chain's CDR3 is CASSVRSGGSEQFF. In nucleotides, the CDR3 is TGTGCCAGCAGCGTAAGATCCGGGGGAAGTGAGCAGTTCTTC.

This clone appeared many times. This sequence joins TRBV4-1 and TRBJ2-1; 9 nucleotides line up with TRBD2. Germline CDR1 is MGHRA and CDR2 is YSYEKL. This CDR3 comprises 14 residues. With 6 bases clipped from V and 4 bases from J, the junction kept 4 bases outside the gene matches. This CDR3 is CASRPSGRYNEQFF. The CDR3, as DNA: TGCGCCAGCAGACCCAGCGGGAGGTACAATGAGCAGTTCTTC.

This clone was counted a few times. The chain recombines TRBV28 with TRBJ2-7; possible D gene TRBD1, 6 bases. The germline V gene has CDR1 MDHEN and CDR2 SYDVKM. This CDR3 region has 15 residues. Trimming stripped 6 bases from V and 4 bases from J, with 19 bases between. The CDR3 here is CASRNTGRRVYEQYF. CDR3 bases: TGTGCCAGCAGGAACACAGGGCGTCGGGTTTACGAGCAGTACTTC.

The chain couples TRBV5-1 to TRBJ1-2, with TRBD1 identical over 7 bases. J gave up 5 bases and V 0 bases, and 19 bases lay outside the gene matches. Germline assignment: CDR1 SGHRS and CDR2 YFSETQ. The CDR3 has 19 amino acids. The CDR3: CASSLGQGPARSPPYGYTF. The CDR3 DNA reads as TGCGCCAGCAGCTTGGGACAGGGCCCTGCGCGCTCTCCTCCTTATGGCTACACCTTC.

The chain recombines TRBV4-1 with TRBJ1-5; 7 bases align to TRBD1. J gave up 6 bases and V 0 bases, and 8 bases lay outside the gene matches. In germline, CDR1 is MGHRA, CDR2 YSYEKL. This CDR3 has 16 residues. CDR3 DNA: TGCGCCAGCAGCCAAGATTATAGACAGGGTATTCAGCCCCAGCATTTT. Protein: CASSQDYRQGIQPQHF.

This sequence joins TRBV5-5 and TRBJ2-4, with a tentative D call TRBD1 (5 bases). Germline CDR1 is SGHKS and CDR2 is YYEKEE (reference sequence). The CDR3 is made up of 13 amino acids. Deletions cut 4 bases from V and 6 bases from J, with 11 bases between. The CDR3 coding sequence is TGTGCCAGCAGCCCTACCCAGGGAAACATTCAGTACTTC. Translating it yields CASSPTQGNIQYF.